This TCR beta chain was sequenced in a study of response to subunit inactivated influenza vaccine (dated by TCRdb to 2016 to 2018). As for the study more broadly: The study used deep quantitative T cell receptor repertoire profiling to track responses to a trivalent subunit inactivated influenza vaccine. The paper as a whole reports these results and caveats: It was suggested by the authors that each seasonal influenza vaccination may recruit only a limited number of new T cells.

Library preparation employed RT-PCR. The sequencer listed for this sample is Illumina HiSeq 2500. The public reads were run again by TCRdb, first through fastp at Q25 and then through MiXCR, and only productive beta chains were kept. Rows are unified per CDR3 protein, each entry keeping the most common DNA and genes. The sample table shows a few hundred thousand distinct CDR3 sequences, and 14% are seen once. More than 9.5% of the sample goes to the ten largest clones. The germline ends are 28 bases apart after V is trimmed by 0 bases and J by 7 bases. Including cysteine and phenylalanine, the CDR3 has 20 amino acids. Only CDR3 DNA is held: 60 bases, read in frame from base 1. The germline V gene supplies CDR1 KGHDR and CDR2 SFDVKD. Of note for this clonotype: There is no known antigen for this receptor. Nothing much larger sits one base from this clone, and base qualities are not available.

The sample was PBMCs from blood, taken 11 to 12 days after vaccination. The source of this sequence is a man aged 45-65 years who received an inactivated influenza vaccine. Donor details come from another sample of the same person, matched by shared clones. The chain joins TRBV24-1 to TRBJ2-3; perhaps TRBD2 is the D gene, with 6 bases matching. This receptor carries the CDR3 CATSDLTPRDGGDRGYTQYF. The nucleotide sequence reads TGTGCCACCAGTGATTTGACCCCGCGGGACGGTGGGGACCGCGGATATACGCAGTATTTT.